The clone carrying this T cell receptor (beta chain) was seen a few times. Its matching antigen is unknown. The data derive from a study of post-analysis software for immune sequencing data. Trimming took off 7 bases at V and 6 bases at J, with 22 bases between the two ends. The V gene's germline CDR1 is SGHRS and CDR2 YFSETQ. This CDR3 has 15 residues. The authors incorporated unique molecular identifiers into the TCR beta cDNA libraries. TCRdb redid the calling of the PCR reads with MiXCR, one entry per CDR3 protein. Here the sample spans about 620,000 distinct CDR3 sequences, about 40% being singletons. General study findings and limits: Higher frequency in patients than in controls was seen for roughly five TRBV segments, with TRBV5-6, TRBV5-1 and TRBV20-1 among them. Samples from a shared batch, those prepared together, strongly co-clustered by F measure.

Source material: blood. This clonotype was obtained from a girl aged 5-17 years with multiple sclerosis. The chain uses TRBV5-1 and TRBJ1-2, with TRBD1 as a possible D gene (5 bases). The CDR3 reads CASSLGTGVLDGYTF. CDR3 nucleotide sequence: TGCGCCAGCTCCCTTGGGACTGGCGTATTGGATGGCTACACCTTC. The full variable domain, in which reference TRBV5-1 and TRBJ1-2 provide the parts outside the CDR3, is KAGVTQTPRYLIKTRGQQVTLSCSPISGHRSVSWYQQTPGQGLQFLFEYFSETQRNKGNFPGRFSGRQFSNSRSEMNVSTLELGDSALYLCASSLGTGVLDGYTFGSGTRLTVV.